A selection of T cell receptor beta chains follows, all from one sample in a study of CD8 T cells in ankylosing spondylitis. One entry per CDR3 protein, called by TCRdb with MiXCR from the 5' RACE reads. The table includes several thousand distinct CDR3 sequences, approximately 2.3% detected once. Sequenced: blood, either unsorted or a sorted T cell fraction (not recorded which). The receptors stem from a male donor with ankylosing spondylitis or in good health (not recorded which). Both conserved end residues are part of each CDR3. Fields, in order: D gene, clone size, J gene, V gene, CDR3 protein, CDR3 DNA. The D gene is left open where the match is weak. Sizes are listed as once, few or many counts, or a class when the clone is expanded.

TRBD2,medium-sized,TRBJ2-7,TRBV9,CASSARSGSSDEQYF,TGTGCCAGCAGCGCCAGGAGCGGGAGTTCGGACGAGCAGTACTTC
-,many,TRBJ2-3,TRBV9,CASSAPSVATSTDTQYF,TGTGCCAGCAGCGCCCCTTCCGTGGCGACTAGCACAGATACGCAGTATTTT
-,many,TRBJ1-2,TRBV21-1,CASSGQDRGGYTF,TGTGCCAGCAGCGGACAGGACAGAGGAGGCTACACCTTC
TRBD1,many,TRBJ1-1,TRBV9,CASSVATGGLTEAFF,TGTGCCAGCAGCGTGGCGACAGGGGGACTCACTGAAGCTTTCTTT
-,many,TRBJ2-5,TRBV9,CASSAGWGSRETQYF,TGTGCCAGCAGCGCCGGGTGGGGAAGTCGGGAGACCCAGTACTTC
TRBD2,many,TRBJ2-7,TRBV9,CASSSRPAGGHEQYF,TGTGCCAGCAGCTCCCGTCCGGCGGGAGGGCACGAGCAGTACTTC
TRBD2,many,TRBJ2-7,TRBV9,CASSVEQGGDEQYF,TGTGCCAGCAGCGTAGAGCAGGGAGGGGACGAGCAGTACTTC
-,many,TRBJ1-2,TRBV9,CASSGTNGYTF,TGTGCCAGCAGCGGTACAAATGGCTACACCTTC
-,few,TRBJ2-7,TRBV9,CASSPWTGSYEQYF,TGTGCCAGCAGCCCGTGGACTGGTTCCTACGAGCAGTACTTC
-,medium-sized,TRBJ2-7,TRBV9,CASSVVSQSYEQYF,TGTGCCAGCAGCGTAGTTAGTCAGTCCTACGAGCAGTACTTC
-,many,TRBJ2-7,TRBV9,CASSVDVSGSYEQYF,TGTGCCAGCAGCGTAGACGTTAGCGGATCCTACGAGCAGTACTTC
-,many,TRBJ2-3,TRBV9,CASSPGPRPPDDTQYF,TGTGCCAGCAGCCCCGGGCCCAGGCCCCCCGACGATACGCAGTATTTT
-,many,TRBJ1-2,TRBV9,CASSVGRDANYGYTF,TGTGCCAGCAGCGTAGGTAGAGACGCTAACTATGGCTACACCTTC
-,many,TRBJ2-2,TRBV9,CASSVVPLDYTGELFF,TGTGCCAGCAGCGTAGTACCCCTAGACTACACCGGGGAGCTGTTTTTT
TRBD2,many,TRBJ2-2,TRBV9,CASSAQPGLAGILSTGELFF,TGTGCCAGCAGCGCCCAGCCGGGACTAGCGGGGATTCTAAGCACCGGGGAGCTGTTTTTT
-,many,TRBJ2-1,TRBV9,CASSGNTGNEQFF,TGTGCCAGCAGCGGGAATACAGGGAATGAGCAGTTCTTC
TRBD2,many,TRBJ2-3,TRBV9,CASSVAGGGTDTQYF,TGTGCCAGCAGCGTAGCGGGGGGGGGCACAGATACGCAGTATTTT
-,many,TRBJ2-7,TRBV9,CASSPQVGVGGSYEQYF,TGTGCCAGCAGCCCCCAGGTGGGGGTCGGGGGCTCCTACGAGCAGTACTTC
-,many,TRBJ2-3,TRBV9,CASSVSWSLTDTQYF,TGTGCCAGCAGCGTTAGCTGGTCCCTCACAGATACGCAGTATTTT
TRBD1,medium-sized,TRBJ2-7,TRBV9,CASSGQGTYEQYF,TGTGCCAGCAGCGGACAGGGCACCTACGAGCAGTACTTC
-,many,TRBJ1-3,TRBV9,CASSVAHMDTIYF,TGTGCCAGCAGCGTAGCTCATATGGACACCATATATTTT
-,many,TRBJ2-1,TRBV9,CASSGEEIEQFF,TGTGCCAGCAGTGGAGAGGAGATTGAGCAGTTCTTC
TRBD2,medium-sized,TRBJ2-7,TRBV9,CASSGGTSPYEQYF,TGTGCCAGCAGCGGGGGGACTAGCCCCTACGAGCAGTACTTC
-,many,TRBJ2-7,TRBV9,CASSPRGDGSYEQYF,TGTGCCAGCAGCCCAAGAGGAGACGGTTCCTACGAGCAGTACTTC
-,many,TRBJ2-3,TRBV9,CASSLRGPSEGDTQYF,TGTGCCAGCAGCTTGCGGGGGCCCAGTGAAGGAGATACGCAGTATTTT
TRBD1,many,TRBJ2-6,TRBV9,CASSVGRGRGANVLTF,TGTGCCAGCAGCGTAGGCAGGGGGCGTGGGGCCAACGTCCTGACTTTC
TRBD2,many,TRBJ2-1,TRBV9,CASSVGLAGGEQFF,TGTGCCAGCAGCGTGGGACTAGCGGGAGGTGAGCAGTTCTTC
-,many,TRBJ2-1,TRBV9,CASSVNGGGEQFF,TGTGCCAGCAGCGTAAACGGAGGAGGGGAGCAGTTCTTC